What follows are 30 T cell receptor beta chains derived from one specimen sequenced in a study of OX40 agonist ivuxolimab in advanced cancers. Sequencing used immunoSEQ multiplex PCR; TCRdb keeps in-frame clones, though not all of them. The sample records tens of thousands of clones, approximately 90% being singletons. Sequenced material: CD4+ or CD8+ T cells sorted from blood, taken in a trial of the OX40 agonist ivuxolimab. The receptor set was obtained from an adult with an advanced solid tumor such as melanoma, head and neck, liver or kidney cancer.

Here the CDR3 reads CAWSVRGSSLGTSYEQYF. As DNA, the CDR3 is TGTGCCTGGAGTGTACGGGGGTCCTCCTTGGGGACTTCCTACGAGCAGTACTTC. J is TRBJ2-7 and V is TRBV30; perhaps TRBD2 as D (6 bases). Trimming removed 0 bases at V and 1 base at J, with 22 bases between. The CDR3 is made up of 18 amino acids. CDR1 and CDR2 (germline): GTSNPN, SVGIG (reference sequence).

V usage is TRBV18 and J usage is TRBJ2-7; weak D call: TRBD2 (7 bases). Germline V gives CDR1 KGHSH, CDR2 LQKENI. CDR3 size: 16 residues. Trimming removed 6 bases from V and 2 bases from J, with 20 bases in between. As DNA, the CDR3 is TGTGCCAGCTCTTCGACCATGGGGGGGCGGCCCTACGAGCAGTACTTC. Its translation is CASSSTMGGRPYEQYF.

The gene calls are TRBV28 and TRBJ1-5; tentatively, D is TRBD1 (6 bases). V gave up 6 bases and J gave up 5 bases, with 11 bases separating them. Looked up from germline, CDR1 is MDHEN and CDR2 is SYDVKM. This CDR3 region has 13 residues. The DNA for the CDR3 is TGTGCCAGCAGGCTACCAGGGGATCAGCCCCAGCATTTT. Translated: CASRLPGDQPQHF.

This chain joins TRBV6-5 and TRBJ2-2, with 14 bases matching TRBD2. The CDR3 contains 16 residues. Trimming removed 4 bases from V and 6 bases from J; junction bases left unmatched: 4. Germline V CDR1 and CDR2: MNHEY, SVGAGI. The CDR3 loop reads CASSSGLAGVAGELFF. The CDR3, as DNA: TGTGCCAGCAGTTCGGGACTAGCGGGAGTCGCCGGGGAGCTGTTTTTT.

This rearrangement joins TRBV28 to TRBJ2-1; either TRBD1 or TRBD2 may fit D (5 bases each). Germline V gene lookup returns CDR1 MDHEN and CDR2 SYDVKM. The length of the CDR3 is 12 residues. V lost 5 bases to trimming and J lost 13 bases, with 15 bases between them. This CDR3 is CASSLPTGRQFF. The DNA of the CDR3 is TGTGCCAGCAGTCTCCCGACGGGGCGTCAGTTCTTC.

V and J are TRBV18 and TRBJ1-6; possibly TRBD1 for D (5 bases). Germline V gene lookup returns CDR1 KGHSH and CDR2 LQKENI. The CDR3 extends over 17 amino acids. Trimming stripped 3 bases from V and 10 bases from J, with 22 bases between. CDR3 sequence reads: CASSPQRQSGGSSPLHF. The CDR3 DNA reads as TGTGCCAGCTCACCTCAGAGGCAATCTGGGGGAAGCTCACCCCTCCACTTT.

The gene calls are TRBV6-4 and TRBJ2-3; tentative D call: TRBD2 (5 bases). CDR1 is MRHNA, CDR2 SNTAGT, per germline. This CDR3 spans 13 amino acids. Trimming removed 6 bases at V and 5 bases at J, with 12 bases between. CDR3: CASSLAIGDTQYF. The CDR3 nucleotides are TGTGCCAGCAGCCTAGCTATCGGAGATACGCAGTATTTT.

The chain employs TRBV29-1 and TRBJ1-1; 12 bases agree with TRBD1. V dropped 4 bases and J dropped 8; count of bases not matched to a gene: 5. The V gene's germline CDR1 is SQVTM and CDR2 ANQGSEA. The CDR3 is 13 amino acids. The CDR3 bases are TGCAGCGTTGTGGGACAGGGGGCGCCCGAAGCTTTCTTT. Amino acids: CSVVGQGAPEAFF.

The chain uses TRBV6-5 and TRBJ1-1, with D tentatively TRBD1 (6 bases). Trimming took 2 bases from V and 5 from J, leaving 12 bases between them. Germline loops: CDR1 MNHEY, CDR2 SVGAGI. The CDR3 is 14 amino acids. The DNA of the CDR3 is TGTGCCAGCAGTTACGGACAGAGGAGGACTGAAGCTTTCTTT. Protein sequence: CASSYGQRRTEAFF.

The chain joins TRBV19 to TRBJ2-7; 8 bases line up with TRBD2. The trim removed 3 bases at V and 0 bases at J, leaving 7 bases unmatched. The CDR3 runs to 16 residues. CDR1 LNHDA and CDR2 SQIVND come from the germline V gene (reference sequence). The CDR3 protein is CASSIFSGTSSYEQYF. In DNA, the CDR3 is TGTGCCAGTAGTATCTTTAGCGGGACGAGCTCCTACGAGCAGTACTTC.

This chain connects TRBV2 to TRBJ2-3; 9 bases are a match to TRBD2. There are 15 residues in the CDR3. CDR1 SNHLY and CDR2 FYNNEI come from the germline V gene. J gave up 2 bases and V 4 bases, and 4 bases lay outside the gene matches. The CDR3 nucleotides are TGTGCCAGCAGTGCCGGGACTAGCTCCACAGATACGCAGTATTTT. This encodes CASSAGTSSTDTQYF.

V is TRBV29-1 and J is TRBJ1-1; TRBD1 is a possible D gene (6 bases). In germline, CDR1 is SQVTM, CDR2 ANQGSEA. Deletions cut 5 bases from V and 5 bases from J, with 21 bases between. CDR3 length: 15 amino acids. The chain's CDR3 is CSVSPGVGIRTEAFF. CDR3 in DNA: TGCAGCGTTTCCCCAGGGGTGGGGATACGGACTGAAGCTTTCTTT. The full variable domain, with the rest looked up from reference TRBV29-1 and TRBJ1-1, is SAVISQKPSRDICQRGTSLTIQCQVDSQVTMMFWYRQQPGQSLTLIATANQGSEATYESGFVIDKFPISRPNLTFSTLTVSNMSPEDSSIYLCSVSPGVGIRTEAFFGQGTRLTVV.

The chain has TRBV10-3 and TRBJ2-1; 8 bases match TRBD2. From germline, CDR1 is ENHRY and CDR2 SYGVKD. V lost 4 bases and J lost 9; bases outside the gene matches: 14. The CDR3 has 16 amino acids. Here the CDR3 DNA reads TGTGCCATCAGTGGATTAGCGGGAAGCAAAGCTGGTGAGCAGTTCTTC. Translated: CAISGLAGSKAGEQFF.

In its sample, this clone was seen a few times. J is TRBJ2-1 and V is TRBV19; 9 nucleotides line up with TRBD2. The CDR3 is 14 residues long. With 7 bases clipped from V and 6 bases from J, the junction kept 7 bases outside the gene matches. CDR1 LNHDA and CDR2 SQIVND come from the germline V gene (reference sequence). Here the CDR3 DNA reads TGTGCCAGTACGGGCGGGAGGGCTCGCAATGAGCAGTTCTTC. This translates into CASTGGRARNEQFF. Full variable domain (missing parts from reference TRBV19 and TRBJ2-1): DGGITQSPKYLFRKEGQNVTLSCEQNLNHDAMYWYRQDPGQGLRLIYYSQIVNDFQKGDIAEGYSVSREKKESFPLTVTSAQKNPTAFYLCASTGGRARNEQFFGPGTRLTVL.

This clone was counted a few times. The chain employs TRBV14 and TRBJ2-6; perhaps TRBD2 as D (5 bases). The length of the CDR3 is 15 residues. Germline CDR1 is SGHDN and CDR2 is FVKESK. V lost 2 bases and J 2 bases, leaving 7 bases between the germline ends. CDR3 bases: TGTGCCAGCAGCCAATTCGGGACTGGGGCCAACGTCCTGACTTTC. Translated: CASSQFGTGANVLTF.

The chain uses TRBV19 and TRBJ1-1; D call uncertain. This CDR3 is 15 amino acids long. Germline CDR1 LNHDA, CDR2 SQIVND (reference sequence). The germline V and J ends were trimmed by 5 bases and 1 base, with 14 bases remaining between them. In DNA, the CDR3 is TGTGCCAGTAGTCTTTGGCGCATTTCGAACACTGAAGCTTTCTTT. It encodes CASSLWRISNTEAFF.

CDR3 sequence: CASSQTTSDLIYEQYF. CDR3 nucleotide sequence: TGCGCCAGCAGCCAAACAACTAGCGACCTTATCTACGAGCAGTACTTC. The rearrangement uses TRBV4-1 and TRBJ2-7, with TRBD2 identical over 7 bases. Germline V gives CDR1 MGHRA, CDR2 YSYEKL. After removal of 2 bases from V and 3 bases from J, the junction contained 10 bases not matched to a gene. The CDR3 totals 16 residues.

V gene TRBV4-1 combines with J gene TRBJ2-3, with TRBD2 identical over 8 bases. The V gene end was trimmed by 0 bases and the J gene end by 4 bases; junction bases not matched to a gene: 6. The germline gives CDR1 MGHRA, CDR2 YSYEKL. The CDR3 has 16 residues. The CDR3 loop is CASSQDRRTSPDTQYF. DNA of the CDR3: TGCGCCAGCAGCCAAGATCGGCGGACTAGCCCAGATACGCAGTATTTT.

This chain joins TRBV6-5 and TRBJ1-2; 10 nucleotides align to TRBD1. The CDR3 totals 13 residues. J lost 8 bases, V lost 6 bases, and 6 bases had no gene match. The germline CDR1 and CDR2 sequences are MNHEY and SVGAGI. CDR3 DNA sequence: TGTGCCAGCAGCCGACAGGGGGCGGAGGGCTACACCTTC. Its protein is CASSRQGAEGYTF.

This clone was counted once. The CDR3 spells CASSLRQPPDTQYF. As DNA, the CDR3 is TGTGCCAGTAGTCTGAGACAGCCTCCGGATACGCAGTATTTT. The chain joins TRBV19 to TRBJ2-3, with D perhaps TRBD1 (5 bases). Germline V gene lookup returns CDR1 LNHDA and CDR2 SQIVND (reference sequence). CDR3 length: 14 amino acids. V lost 5 bases to trimming and J lost 6 bases, with 15 bases between them.

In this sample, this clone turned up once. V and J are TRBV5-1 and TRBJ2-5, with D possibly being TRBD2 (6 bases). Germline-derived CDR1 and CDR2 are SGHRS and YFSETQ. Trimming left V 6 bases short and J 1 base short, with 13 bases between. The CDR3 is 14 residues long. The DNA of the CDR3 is TGCGCCAGCAAAGGCGGGGACTCCCAAGAGACCCAGTACTTC. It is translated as CASKGGDSQETQYF.

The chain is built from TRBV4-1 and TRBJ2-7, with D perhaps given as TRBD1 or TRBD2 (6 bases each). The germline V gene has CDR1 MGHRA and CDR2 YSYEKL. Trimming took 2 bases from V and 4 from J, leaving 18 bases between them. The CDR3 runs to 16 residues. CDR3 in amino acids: CASSQLIGGNRYEQYF. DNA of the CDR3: TGCGCCAGCAGCCAACTGATAGGGGGGAACCGTTACGAGCAGTACTTC.

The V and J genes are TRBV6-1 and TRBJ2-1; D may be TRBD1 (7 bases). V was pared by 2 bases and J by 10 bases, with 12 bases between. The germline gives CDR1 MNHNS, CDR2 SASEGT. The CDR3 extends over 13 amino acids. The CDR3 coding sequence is TGTGCCAGCAGTGAATGGAGGGACAGCGAGCAGTTCTTC. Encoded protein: CASSEWRDSEQFF.

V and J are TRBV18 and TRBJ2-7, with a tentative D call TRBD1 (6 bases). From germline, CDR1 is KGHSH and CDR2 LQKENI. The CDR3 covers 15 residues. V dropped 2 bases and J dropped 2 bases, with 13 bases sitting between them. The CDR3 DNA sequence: TGTGCCAGCTCACCATTTCGGGACACAACCTACGAGCAGTACTTC. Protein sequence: CASSPFRDTTYEQYF.

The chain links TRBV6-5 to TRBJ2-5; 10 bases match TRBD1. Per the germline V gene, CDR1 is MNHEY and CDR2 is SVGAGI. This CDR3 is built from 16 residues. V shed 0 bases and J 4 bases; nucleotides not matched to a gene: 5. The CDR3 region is CASSYSGTGVLETQYF. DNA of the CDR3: TGTGCCAGCAGTTACTCTGGGACAGGGGTATTAGAGACCCAGTACTTC.

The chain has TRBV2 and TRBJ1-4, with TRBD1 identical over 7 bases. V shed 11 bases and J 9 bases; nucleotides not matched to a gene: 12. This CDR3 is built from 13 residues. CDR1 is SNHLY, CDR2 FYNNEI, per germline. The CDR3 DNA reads TGTGCCGCTCCCATGGCAGGGGGGAAAAAACTGTTTTTT. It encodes CAAPMAGGKKLFF.

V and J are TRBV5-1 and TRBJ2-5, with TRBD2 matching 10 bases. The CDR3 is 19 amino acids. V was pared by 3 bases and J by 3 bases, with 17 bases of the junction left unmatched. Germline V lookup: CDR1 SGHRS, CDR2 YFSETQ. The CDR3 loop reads CASSSQPRPSGSHEETQYF. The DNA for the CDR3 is TGCGCCAGCAGCTCCCAACCGCGTCCTAGCGGGAGCCACGAAGAGACCCAGTACTTC.

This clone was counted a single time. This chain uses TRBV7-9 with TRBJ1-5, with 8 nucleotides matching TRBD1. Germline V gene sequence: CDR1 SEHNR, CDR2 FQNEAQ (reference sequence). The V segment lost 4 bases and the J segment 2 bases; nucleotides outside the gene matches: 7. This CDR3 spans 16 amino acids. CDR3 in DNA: TGTGCCAGCAGCTCGCAGGGGGCAATAGGCAATCAGCCCCAGCATTTT. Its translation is CASSSQGAIGNQPQHF.

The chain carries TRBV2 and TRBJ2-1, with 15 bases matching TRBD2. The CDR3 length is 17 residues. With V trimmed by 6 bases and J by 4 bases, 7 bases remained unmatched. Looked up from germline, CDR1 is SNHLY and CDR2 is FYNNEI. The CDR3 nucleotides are TGTGCCAGCAGCGGGACTAGCGGGAGGCTTCTTTACAATGAGCAGTTCTTC. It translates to CASSGTSGRLLYNEQFF. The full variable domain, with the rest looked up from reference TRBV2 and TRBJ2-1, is EPEVTQTPSHQVTQMGQEVILRCVPISNHLYFYWYRQILGQKVEFLVSFYNNEISEKSEIFDDQFSVERPDGSNFTLKIRSTKLEDSAMYFCASSGTSGRLLYNEQFFGPGTRLTVL.

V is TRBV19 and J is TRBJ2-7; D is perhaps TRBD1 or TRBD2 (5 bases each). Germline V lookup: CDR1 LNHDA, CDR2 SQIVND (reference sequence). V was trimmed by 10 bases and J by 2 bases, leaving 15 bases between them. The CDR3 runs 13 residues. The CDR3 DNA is TGTGCCACCCGTGGGGGTTTCGCCTACGAGCAGTACTTC. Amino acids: CATRGGFAYEQYF.